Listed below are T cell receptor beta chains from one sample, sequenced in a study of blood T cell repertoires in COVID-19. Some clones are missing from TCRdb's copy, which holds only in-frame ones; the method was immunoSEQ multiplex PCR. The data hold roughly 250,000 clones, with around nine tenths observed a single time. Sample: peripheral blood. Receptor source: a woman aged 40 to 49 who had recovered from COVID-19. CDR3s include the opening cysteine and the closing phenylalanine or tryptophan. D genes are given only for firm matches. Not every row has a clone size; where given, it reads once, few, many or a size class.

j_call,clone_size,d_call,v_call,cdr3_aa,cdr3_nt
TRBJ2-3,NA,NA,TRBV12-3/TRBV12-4,CASNRASTDTQYF,TGTGCCAGCAACAGAGCTAGCACAGATACGCAGTATTTT
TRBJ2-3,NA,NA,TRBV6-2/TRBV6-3,CASSGHYRAEVDTQYF,TGTGCCAGCAGTGGACACTACAGGGCGGAGGTGGATACGCAGTATTTT
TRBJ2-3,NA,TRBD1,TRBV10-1,CASSESPGGPDTQYF,TGCGCCAGCAGTGAGTCCCCAGGGGGTCCAGATACGCAGTATTTT
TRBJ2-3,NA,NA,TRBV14,CASSQAQGLTDTQYF,TGTGCCAGCAGCCAAGCTCAGGGTCTGACGGATACGCAGTATTTT
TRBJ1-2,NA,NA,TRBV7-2,CASSLLPDGLYGYTF,TGTGCCAGCAGCTTACTTCCAGATGGACTATATGGCTACACCTTC
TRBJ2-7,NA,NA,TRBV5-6,CASSLALVERNEQYF,TGTGCCAGCAGCTTGGCCCTGGTCGAGAGGAACGAGCAGTACTTC
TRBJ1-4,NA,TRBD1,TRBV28,CASSSRTGTATNEKLFF,TGTGCCAGCAGTTCCCGGACAGGGACGGCAACTAATGAAAAACTGTTTTTT
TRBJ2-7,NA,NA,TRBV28,CASRGWGPYEQYF,TGTGCCAGCCGAGGGTGGGGTCCCTACGAGCAGTACTTC
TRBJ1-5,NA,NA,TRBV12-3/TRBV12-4,CASRRQGTQPQHF,TGTGCCAGCAGGCGGCAGGGGACCCAGCCCCAGCATTTT
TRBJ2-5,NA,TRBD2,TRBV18,CASSQAGGKETQYF,TGTGCCAGCTCCCAAGCGGGGGGGAAAGAGACCCAGTACTTC
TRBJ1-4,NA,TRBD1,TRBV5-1,CASSPTGQGHEKLFF,TGCGCCAGCAGCCCTACAGGACAGGGGCATGAAAAACTGTTTTTT
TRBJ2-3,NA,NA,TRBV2,CASSGSYFSSTDTQYF,TGTGCCAGCAGTGGGAGCTATTTTTCTAGCACAGATACGCAGTATTTT
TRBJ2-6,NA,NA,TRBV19,CASNLLGGPSGANVLTF,TGTGCCAGTAACCTTCTGGGGGGACCCTCTGGGGCCAACGTCCTGACTTTC
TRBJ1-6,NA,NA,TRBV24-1,CATSDGSSPLHF,TGTGCCACCAGTGATGGGAGCTCACCCCTCCACTTT
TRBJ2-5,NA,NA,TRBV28,CASNTVGQGRETQYF,TGTGCCAGCAATACAGTCGGCCAGGGGCGAGAGACCCAGTACTTC
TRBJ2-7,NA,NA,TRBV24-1,CATSGNRAQDEQYF,TGTGCCACCAGTGGCAACAGGGCCCAGGACGAGCAGTACTTC
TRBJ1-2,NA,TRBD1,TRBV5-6,CASRLRQGGYGYTF,TGTGCCAGCAGACTACGACAGGGGGGCTATGGCTACACCTTC
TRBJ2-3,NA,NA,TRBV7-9,CASSLKGRGDTQYF,TGTGCCAGCAGCTTAAAAGGGCGCGGGGATACGCAGTATTTT
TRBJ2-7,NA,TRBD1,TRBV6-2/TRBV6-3,CASSTGTGGRSLYF,TGTGCCAGCAGTACCGGGACAGGGGGCCGCTCATTATACTTC
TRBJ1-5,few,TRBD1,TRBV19,CASQTGGYNQPQHF,TGTGCCAGTCAAACAGGGGGATACAATCAGCCCCAGCATTTT
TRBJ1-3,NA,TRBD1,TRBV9,CASSAPPGTGPSGNTIYF,TGTGCCAGCAGCGCCCCACCCGGGACAGGGCCCTCTGGAAACACCATATATTTT
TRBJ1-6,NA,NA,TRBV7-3,CASSFGRVLCLLHF,TGTGCCAGCAGCTTCGGTAGAGTCCTTTGTCTTCTCCACTTT
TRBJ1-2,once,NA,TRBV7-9,CASSLPTRESYTF,TGTGCCAGCAGCTTACCGACCCGGGAAAGCTACACCTTC
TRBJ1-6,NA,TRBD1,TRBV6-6,CASSYSGQGNSPLHF,TGTGCCAGCAGTTACTCGGGACAGGGAAATTCACCCCTCCACTTT
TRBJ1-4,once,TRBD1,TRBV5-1,CASSSGTGNEKLFF,TGCGCCAGCAGCTCGGGGACAGGGAATGAAAAACTGTTTTTT
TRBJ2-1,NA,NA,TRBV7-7,CASSPGQGNEQFF,TGTGCTAGCAGCCCGGGACAAGGCAATGAGCAGTTCTTC
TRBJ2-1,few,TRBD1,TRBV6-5,CASSTGTGAYNEQFF,TGTGCCAGCAGCACCGGGACAGGGGCCTACAATGAGCAGTTCTTC
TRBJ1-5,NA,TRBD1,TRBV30,CAWSVRGSGGFNQPQHF,TGTGCCTGGAGTGTGAGAGGGTCAGGGGGCTTCAATCAGCCCCAGCATTTT
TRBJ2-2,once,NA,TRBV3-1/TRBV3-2,CASSQVREDHAAANTGELFF,TGTGCCAGCAGCCAAGTTAGGGAGGACCATGCGGCAGCGAACACCGGGGAGCTGTTTTTT
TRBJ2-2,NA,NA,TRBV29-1,CSVAGVANTGELFF,TGCAGCGTGGCAGGGGTCGCGAACACCGGGGAGCTGTTTTTT
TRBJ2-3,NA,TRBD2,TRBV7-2,CASSLGLAWGGTDTQYF,TGTGCCAGCAGCTTAGGTCTAGCGTGGGGGGGTACAGATACGCAGTATTTT
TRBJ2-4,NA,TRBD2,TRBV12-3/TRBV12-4,CASSLSWGSGEYF,TGTGCCAGCAGTTTAAGTTGGGGGAGCGGGGAGTACTTC
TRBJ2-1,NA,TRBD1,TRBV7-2,CASSFRQGKLDEQFF,TGTGCCAGCAGCTTCAGACAGGGAAAATTGGATGAGCAGTTCTTC
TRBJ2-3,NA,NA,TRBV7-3,CASSLNGPEVGDTQYF,TGTGCCAGCAGCTTAAATGGCCCGGAGGTCGGAGATACGCAGTATTTT
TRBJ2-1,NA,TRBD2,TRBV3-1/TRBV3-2,CASSQEGGRSSYNEQFF,TGTGCCAGCAGTCAGGAGGGCGGGAGGAGCTCCTACAATGAGCAGTTCTTC
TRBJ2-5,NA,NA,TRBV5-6,CASSLGGVGQETQYF,TGTGCCAGCAGCTTAGGGGGAGTTGGTCAAGAGACCCAGTACTTC
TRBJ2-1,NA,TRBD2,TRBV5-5,CASSLRASGGLVDNEQFF,TGTGCCAGCAGCTTGAGGGCTAGCGGGGGGTTGGTAGACAATGAGCAGTTCTTC
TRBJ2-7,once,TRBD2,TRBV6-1,CASSESTSGRTIF,TGTGCCAGCAGTGAATCGACTAGCGGGAGGACGATCTTC
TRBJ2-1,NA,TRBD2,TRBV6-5,CASKEAGGAYNEQFF,TGTGCCAGCAAAGAGGCGGGAGGAGCCTACAATGAGCAGTTCTTC
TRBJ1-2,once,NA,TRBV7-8,CASSPSTQSTGTHYGYTF,TGTGCCAGCAGCCCGTCAACACAATCTACAGGGACCCACTATGGCTACACCTTC
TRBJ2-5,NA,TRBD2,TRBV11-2,CASSLVTGGVETQYF,TGTGCCAGCAGCTTAGTAACGGGAGGTGTCGAGACCCAGTACTTC
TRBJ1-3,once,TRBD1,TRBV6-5,CASSLDRVGNTIYF,TGTGCCAGCAGTCTCGACAGGGTCGGAAACACCATATATTTT
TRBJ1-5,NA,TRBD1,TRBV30,CAWSVALPGQGYNQPQHF,TGTGCCTGGAGTGTAGCTCTACCGGGACAGGGGTACAATCAGCCCCAGCATTTT
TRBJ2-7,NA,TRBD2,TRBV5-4,CASSLDSGSTYEQYF,TGTGCCAGCAGCCTTGATAGCGGGAGTACCTACGAGCAGTACTTC
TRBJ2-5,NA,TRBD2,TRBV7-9,CASSLMGLAGRETQYF,TGTGCCAGCAGCTTGATGGGACTAGCGGGGCGGGAGACCCAGTACTTC
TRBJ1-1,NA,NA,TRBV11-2,CASRLSGGPEAFF,TGTGCCAGCAGACTCTCGGGGGGCCCTGAAGCTTTCTTT
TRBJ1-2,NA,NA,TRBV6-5,CASSYEGGGYGYTF,TGTGCCAGCAGTTACGAAGGGGGGGGTTATGGCTACACCTTC
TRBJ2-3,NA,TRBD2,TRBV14,CASSPVAGVTDTQYF,TGTGCCAGCAGCCCCGTAGCGGGAGTAACAGATACGCAGTATTTT
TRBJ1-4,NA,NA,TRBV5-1,CASSLGAVLTNEKLFF,TGCGCCAGCAGCTTGGGTGCAGTGCTAACTAATGAAAAACTGTTTTTT